A selection of T cell receptor beta chains follows, all from one sample in a study of blood T cell repertoires in COVID-19. Generated by immunoSEQ multiplex PCR, the TCRdb table keeps only in-frame clones and is missing some. The table lists about 150,000 clones, about 77% of them singletons, with 11% to 15% in the top ten. The specimen sequenced was peripheral blood. These receptors were taken from a woman older than 75 with acute or convalescent COVID-19. CDR3s include the opening cysteine and the closing phenylalanine or tryptophan. The D gene is left open where the match is weak. The size of a clone is reported for some rows only, either as once, few or many, or as a class for expanded clones.

D: -
J: TRBJ2-2
size: -
V: TRBV6-5
CDR3: CASSYPRPGELFF
DNA: TGTGCCAGCAGTTACCCCCGTCCCGGGGAGCTGTTTTTT

D: -
J: TRBJ2-7
size: -
V: TRBV19
CDR3: CASSASDRPNEQYF
DNA: TGTGCCAGTAGTGCCAGCGACAGGCCCAACGAGCAGTACTTC

D: -
J: TRBJ1-6
size: once
V: TRBV7-9
CDR3: CASSLSGDNSPLHF
DNA: TGTGCCAGCAGCCTTAGCGGGGATAATTCACCCCTCCACTTT

D: TRBD2
J: TRBJ2-1
size: -
V: TRBV4-1
CDR3: CASSQGLAGGRAYNEQFF
DNA: TGCGCCAGCAGCCAAGGACTAGCGGGAGGACGGGCCTACAATGAGCAGTTCTTC

D: TRBD2
J: TRBJ2-1
size: -
V: TRBV5-1
CDR3: CASSKTSGVSYNEQFF
DNA: TGCGCCAGCAGCAAGACTAGCGGGGTCTCCTACAATGAGCAGTTCTTC

D: -
J: TRBJ1-5
size: -
V: TRBV12-5
CDR3: CASGQQGSNQPQHF
DNA: TGTGCTAGTGGTCAACAGGGCAGCAATCAGCCCCAGCATTTT

D: TRBD1
J: TRBJ1-2
size: once
V: TRBV11-2
CDR3: CASSSMGTGGDYGYTF
DNA: TGTGCCAGCAGTTCCATGGGGACAGGGGGCGACTATGGCTACACCTTC

D: -
J: TRBJ1-1
size: -
V: TRBV30
CDR3: CAWSVRSEAFF
DNA: TGTGCCTGGAGTGTACGGTCTGAAGCTTTCTTT

D: -
J: TRBJ1-1
size: many
V: TRBV5-1
CDR3: CASSPLTGNTEAFF
DNA: TGCGCCAGCAGCCCGCTGACAGGGAACACTGAAGCTTTCTTT

D: -
J: TRBJ2-7
size: -
V: TRBV11-1
CDR3: CASSRGIGPTYEQYF
DNA: TGTGCCAGCAGCCGGGGGATAGGGCCCACCTACGAGCAGTACTTC

D: TRBD2
J: TRBJ2-1
size: -
V: TRBV27
CDR3: CASSSVTSGTYNEQFF
DNA: TGTGCCAGCAGTTCCGTCACTAGCGGGACTTACAATGAGCAGTTCTTC

D: -
J: TRBJ2-6
size: -
V: TRBV5-6
CDR3: CASSAPTGSSGANVLTF
DNA: TGTGCCAGCAGCGCACCCACAGGGAGCTCTGGGGCCAACGTCCTGACTTTC